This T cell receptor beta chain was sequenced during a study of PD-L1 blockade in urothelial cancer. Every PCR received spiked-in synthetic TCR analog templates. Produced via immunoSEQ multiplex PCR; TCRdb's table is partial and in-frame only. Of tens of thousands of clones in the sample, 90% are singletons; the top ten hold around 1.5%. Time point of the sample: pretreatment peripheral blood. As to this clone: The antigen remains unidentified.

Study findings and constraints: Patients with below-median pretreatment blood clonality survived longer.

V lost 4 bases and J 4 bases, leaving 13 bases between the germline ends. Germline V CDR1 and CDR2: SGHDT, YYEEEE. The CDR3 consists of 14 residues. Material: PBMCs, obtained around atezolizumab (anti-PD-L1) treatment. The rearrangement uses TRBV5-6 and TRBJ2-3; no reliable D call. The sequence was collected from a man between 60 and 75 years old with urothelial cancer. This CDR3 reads CASSANLRPDTQYF. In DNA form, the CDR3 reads TGTGCCAGCAGCGCCAACCTCAGGCCAGATACGCAGTATTTT.